The rows below give T cell receptor beta chains drawn from one sample of a study of T-cell memory formation after mild COVID-19. TCRdb analysed the 5' RACE reads with MiXCR anew, one entry per CDR3 protein. The profile shows about 560,000 distinct CDR3 sequences, about 20% of them singletons. Sequenced: PBMCs or a T cell subset sorted from them (not recorded which). Receptors were obtained from an adult woman who had mild COVID-19 (a few samples of this study predate the infection). Cell type and time point are not known. The CDR3 runs from the conserved cysteine through the conserved F or W. Each record gives: J gene, D gene, V gene, clone size, CDR3 DNA, CDR3 protein. D genes are given only for firm matches. Size tells how often a clone was seen (once, few, many) or the class of an expanded clone, and some rows leave it out.

TRBJ2-7,-,TRBV5-1,-,TGCGCCAGCAGCTTGGGACAGGTTGGTACCTACGAGCAGTACTTC,CASSLGQVGTYEQYF
TRBJ1-1,-,TRBV5-1,-,TGCGCCAGCAGCGTACCGGGACAGAACACTGAAGCTTTCTTT,CASSVPGQNTEAFF
TRBJ2-7,TRBD2,TRBV24-1,-,TGTGCCACCAGTGATCCGACTAGCGGGCGTACCTACGAGCAGTACTTC,CATSDPTSGRTYEQYF
TRBJ2-7,-,TRBV7-9,-,TGTGCCAGCAGCTTAGACTGGGCCTACGAGCAGTACTTC,CASSLDWAYEQYF
TRBJ2-1,-,TRBV12-3/TRBV12-4,few,TGTGCCAGCAGTTTAGCGCTGGGGAGGAATGAGCAGTTCTTC,CASSLALGRNEQFF
TRBJ2-7,TRBD2,TRBV4-2,few,TGTGCCAGCAGCCATGGTAATGGACTAGCGGGGGCCTACGAGCAGTACTTC,CASSHGNGLAGAYEQYF
TRBJ2-3,-,TRBV27,-,TGTGCCAGCAGTTTGATCAGGGAGGGCACAGATACGCAGTATTTT,CASSLIREGTDTQYF
TRBJ1-2,-,TRBV5-1,-,TGCGCCAGCAGCTTGAATGGGGCAGTTGGTGGCTACACCTTC,CASSLNGAVGGYTF
TRBJ2-3,TRBD1,TRBV5-1,-,TGCGCCAGCAGCTCTGGACAGGACACAGATACGCAGTATTTT,CASSSGQDTDTQYF
TRBJ2-3,-,TRBV20-1,-,TGCAGTGCTGGTAACAGGGACCGCACAGATACGCAGTATTTT,CSAGNRDRTDTQYF
TRBJ2-3,TRBD1,TRBV12-3/TRBV12-4,-,TGTGCCAGCAGTTTATGGACAGGGGGCATAGATACGCAGTATTTT,CASSLWTGGIDTQYF
TRBJ2-5,TRBD1,TRBV25-1,-,TGTGCCAGCAGTGAATTGTTCGACAGGGTCCAAGAGACCCAGTACTTC,CASSELFDRVQETQYF
TRBJ2-5,TRBD1,TRBV7-2,many,TGTGCCAGCAGCTCCGGACAGGGGGAGACCCAGTACTTC,CASSSGQGETQYF
TRBJ1-1,-,TRBV28,few,TGTGCCAGCACCCCCCAAGGGGGGGGTGCTGAAGCTTTCTTT,CASTPQGGGAEAFF
TRBJ1-2,TRBD1,TRBV5-1,-,TGCGCCAGCAGCTTGTTGCAGGGGGGTGGCTACACCTTC,CASSLLQGGGYTF
TRBJ2-1,TRBD2,TRBV18,-,TGTGCCAGCAACGGGGGGGCGAACTACAATGAGCAGTTCTTC,CASNGGANYNEQFF
TRBJ2-1,TRBD2,TRBV12-3/TRBV12-4,few,TGTGCCAGCAGTATCCCCAGCGGGGGGCATAACAATGAGCAGTTCTTC,CASSIPSGGHNNEQFF
TRBJ1-1,-,TRBV5-1,-,TGCGCCAGCAGCTTGGTGTCGGGAGTGGGGGTTGACACTGAAGCTTTCTTT,CASSLVSGVGVDTEAFF
TRBJ1-2,-,TRBV30,-,TGTGCCTGGAGTGTACGGGGGGCGCGATCCTATGGCTACACCTTC,CAWSVRGARSYGYTF
TRBJ1-2,-,TRBV29-1,few,TGCAGCGTTGTGACGGTGGGGAACTATGGCTACACCTTC,CSVVTVGNYGYTF
TRBJ2-7,TRBD2,TRBV10-1,-,TGCGCCAGCACCAAAGGACTAGCGGGGGTCCCCTACGAGCAGTACTTC,CASTKGLAGVPYEQYF
TRBJ1-3,TRBD1,TRBV5-1,few,TGCGCCAGCAGCTTAACCGGGACAGCTCTCTCTGGAAACACCATATATTTT,CASSLTGTALSGNTIYF
TRBJ2-7,TRBD1,TRBV14,few,TGTGCCAGCAGCCTGAGACAGGGTACCTCCTACGAGCAGTACTTC,CASSLRQGTSYEQYF
TRBJ2-7,TRBD1,TRBV20-1,-,TGCAGTGTTTCGGACAGGGTGTTCTCCTACGAGCAGTACTTC,CSVSDRVFSYEQYF